What follows are 9 T cell receptor beta chains derived from one specimen sequenced in a study of blood T cell repertoires in COVID-19 (dated by TCRdb to the early 2020s). Preparation of the library involved the immunoSEQ multiplex PCR assay. This immuneACCESS table, as held by TCRdb, lists in-frame sequences with V and J called but not all clones. Of the missing ones, under half trace to an unresolved V gene in checked studies; the others have no known cause. This sample lists 70,000 to 100,000 clones; roughly 80% were detected once. Roughly 15% of the sample belongs to the ten largest clones. Material for sequencing was peripheral blood. The origin of the receptors is a woman of 80 years or more with acute or convalescent COVID-19.

This rearrangement joins TRBV5-6 to TRBJ2-5, with 9 bases matching TRBD1. Germline assignment: CDR1 SGHDT and CDR2 YYEEEE. The V gene end was trimmed by 4 bases and the J gene end by 2 bases; junction bases not matched to a gene: 6. The CDR3 runs 15 residues. The CDR3 sequence is CASSMGQGGQETQYF. The CDR3 nucleotides read TGTGCCAGCAGCATGGGACAGGGTGGACAAGAGACCCAGTACTTC.

This chain connects TRBV19 to TRBJ1-2, with a weak D call TRBD1 (5 bases). Germline V gene data show CDR1 as LNHDA and CDR2 as SQIVND (reference sequence). The CDR3 consists of 13 residues. The V end lost 4 bases, the J end lost 5 bases, and 11 bases lay between the germline ends. For the CDR3, the DNA is TGTGCCAGTAGTAGAGACAGTCGATATGGCTACACCTTC. Protein product: CASSRDSRYGYTF.

As regards this clone: A read error may produce the germline difference seen at one junction end. J is TRBJ1-4 and V is TRBV19; no firm D call. The V gene's germline CDR1 is LNHDA and CDR2 SQIVND (reference sequence). The CDR3 totals 17 residues. CDR3 amino acids: CASSIGIDMIHNQKLFF. CDR3 DNA sequence: TGTGCCAGTAGTATAGGGATCGACATGATTCATAATCAAAAACTGTTTTTT.

This clone was observed once. V and J are TRBV30 and TRBJ2-3; the D gene is possibly TRBD2 (5 bases). Germline assignment: CDR1 GTSNPN and CDR2 SVGIG (reference sequence). The CDR3 sequence is 13 residues long. V was pared by 4 bases and J by 2 bases, with 10 bases between. CDR3 DNA sequence: TGTGCCTGGATCGGGGTTCCCACAGATACGCAGTATTTT. It translates to CAWIGVPTDTQYF.

The CDR3 bases are TGTGCCAGCAGCTTATTTGTGGGCCAGGGCCACGAGCAGTACTTC. Amino acid sequence: CASSLFVGQGHEQYF. The V and J genes are TRBV7-6 and TRBJ2-7; TRBD1 is a possible D gene (5 bases). Trimming left V 2 bases short and J 5 bases short, with 16 bases between. CDR1 and CDR2 from the germline V gene are SGHVS and FNYEAQ. The CDR3 sequence is 15 residues long.

This rearrangement joins TRBV19 to TRBJ2-7, with 11 bases aligning to TRBD2. This CDR3 is built from 16 residues. Unmatched junction bases numbered 7, after V lost 5 bases and J lost 1 base. CDR1 LNHDA and CDR2 SQIVND come from the germline V gene (reference sequence). As DNA, the CDR3 is TGTGCCAGTAGTTCCGGACTAGCGGGTCTTTCCTACGAGCAGTACTTC. Protein product: CASSSGLAGLSYEQYF.

This chain connects TRBV28 to TRBJ2-4; D is possibly TRBD1 (6 bases). V was clipped by 5 bases and J by 2 bases, with 13 bases between them. Germline V gene sequence: CDR1 MDHEN, CDR2 SYDVKM. The CDR3 runs 15 residues. The CDR3 DNA reads as TGTGCCAGCAGTCCCCCCCAGGGGACCAAAAACATTCAGTACTTC. This gives the protein CASSPPQGTKNIQYF.

J is TRBJ2-1 and V is TRBV5-4; the D gene is possibly TRBD2 (6 bases). In germline, CDR1 is SGHNT, CDR2 YYREEE (reference sequence). The V end lost 7 bases, the J end lost 2 bases, and 13 bases lay between the germline ends. This CDR3 contains 14 residues. The CDR3 region is CASQNWGAYNEQFF. In nucleotides, the CDR3 is TGTGCCAGCCAGAATTGGGGGGCCTACAATGAGCAGTTCTTC.

CDR3 coding DNA: TGTGCCAGCTCACCATCCAAGGACACCTCCTACGAGCAGTACTTC. As protein: CASSPSKDTSYEQYF. This chain connects TRBV18 to TRBJ2-7; TRBD1 might be the D (5 bases). The V end was cut by 2 bases, the J end by 0 bases, with 11 bases between. The CDR3 spans 15 residues. Germline-derived CDR1 and CDR2 are KGHSH and LQKENI.